Listed below are T cell receptor beta chains from one sample, sequenced in a study of shared clonotypes between healthy human individuals. Sequencing was performed with immunoSEQ multiplex PCR; in TCRdb, only in-frame clones are kept and a portion is missing. The sample lists about 110,000 clones; around 64% were seen once. What was sequenced was memory CD8+ T cells sorted from blood. These receptors all come from a woman aged 25 to 45 in good health. CDR3s include the opening cysteine and the closing phenylalanine or tryptophan. Each record gives: V gene, J gene, D gene, clone size, CDR3 DNA, CDR3 protein. A D gene is named only where the DNA matches it firmly. A clone size is listed for some rows: how often the clone was seen (once, few, many), or a class if it is expanded.

TRBV28	TRBJ2-2	NA	many	TGTGCCAGCAGAGTCGGCGGGGAGGACACCGGGGAGCTGTTTTTT	CASRVGGEDTGELFF
TRBV27	TRBJ1-2	NA	many	TGTGCCAGCAGAGGGGGTACTTTTAACTATGGCTACACCTTC	CASRGGTFNYGYTF
TRBV25-1	TRBJ1-3	NA	few	TGTGCCAGCAGTGAATTTCGGGACAAGGAAAACACCATATATTTT	CASSEFRDKENTIYF
TRBV7-8	TRBJ2-7	TRBD1	NA	TGTGCCAGCAGCGATGGACAGGGTCCTTCCTACGAGCAGTACTTC	CASSDGQGPSYEQYF
TRBV7-2	TRBJ2-1	NA	NA	TGTGCCAGCAGCGCCGGGACTTGGAGATACAATGAGCAGTTCTTC	CASSAGTWRYNEQFF
TRBV7-9	TRBJ1-1	NA	NA	TGTGCCAGCAGGACCATAGCTCGGGGGAACACTGAAGCTTTCTTT	CASRTIARGNTEAFF
TRBV5-1	TRBJ2-5	TRBD2	NA	TGCGCCAGCAGCTTGGTTGGGTTCGGGACTAGCGCGACCCAAGAGACCCAGTACTTC	CASSLVGFGTSATQETQYF
TRBV7-6	TRBJ2-7	NA	NA	TGTGCCAGCAGCCCCCCTAGGGCCGCGGGGAAGGATGGATACGAGCAGTACTTC	CASSPPRAAGKDGYEQYF
TRBV28	TRBJ2-1	TRBD1	medium-sized	TGTGCCAGCAGTTTGACAGGGGAGTCCAATGAGCAGTTCTTC	CASSLTGESNEQFF
TRBV4-2	TRBJ2-1	NA	NA	TGTGCCAGCAGCCAAGTTCTAACTAGAAATGAGCAGTTCTTC	CASSQVLTRNEQFF
TRBV28	TRBJ2-7	NA	NA	TGTGCCAGCAGAGACTACAGCGCCTACGAGCAGTACTTC	CASRDYSAYEQYF
TRBV10-3	TRBJ1-5	NA	few	TGTGCCATCAGTGCAATGGGAGGGCAGCCCCAGCATTTT	CAISAMGGQPQHF
TRBV5-5	TRBJ1-4	TRBD1	medium-sized	TGTGCCAGCAGCTTGGCGACAGGGGGCTTCTCTAATGAAAAACTGTTTTTT	CASSLATGGFSNEKLFF
TRBV7-3	TRBJ1-1	NA	NA	TGTGCCAGCAGCCGTCTGTCGAACACTGAAGCTTTCTTT	CASSRLSNTEAFF